The present TCR beta chain was sequenced within a study of T cells in Graves' hyperthyroidism and ophthalmopathy. Study-wide results and limits: Ophthalmopathy cases were set apart from stable hyperthyroidism by a 13 V-J model. Among clonotypes expanded in thyroid above 0.001, most were also found in blood.

Researchers amplified the TCR beta CDR3 regions from RNA transcripts. A set of HTBI primers served as the primers for a first-round RT-PCR of the TCR CDR3. TCRdb analysed the multiplex PCR reads with MiXCR anew, one entry per CDR3 protein. Of nearly 600,000 distinct CDR3 sequences in the sample, 14% were seen once. This clonotype was seen at least ten times. Its antigen is unidentified. On the basis of clinical symptoms, serum thyroxine and TRAb, thyroid ultrasound and orbital computed tomography, diagnoses were made. A roughly 9.3 ml volume of fresh peripheral blood provided the PBMCs. The sequenced sample consisted of blood. This receptor was obtained from a woman aged 18-29 years with Graves' ophthalmopathy.

The CDR3: CASSFELFEKQGAKEAFF. The CDR3 bases are TGTGCCAGCAGCTTCGAATTGTTCGAAAAACAGGGGGCGAAGGAAGCTTTCTTT. V and J are TRBV7-6 and TRBJ1-1; 9 nucleotides agree with TRBD1. Germline lookup yields CDR1 SGHVS and CDR2 FNYEAQ. The CDR3 spans 18 residues. V gave up 3 bases and J gave up 8 bases; unmatched junction bases: 19.